Reported below is one TCR beta chain. Antigen: not known. This sample stems from a study of CD8 T cells in ankylosing spondylitis. This CDR3 has 15 residues. V lost 4 bases and J lost 6; bases outside the gene matches: 10. Looked up from germline, CDR1 is SGHRS and CDR2 is YFSETQ. Study results and limitations: Previously reported in reactive arthritis synovial fluid and blood were some of the motif variants. A motif of under ten highly homologous TCR beta variants was seen as apparently characteristic of ankylosing spondylitis blood. Disease-linked clones were reportedly significantly enriched in matched ankylosing spondylitis synovial fluid.

The authors made TCR beta libraries by quantitative 5'-RACE with molecular barcodes. TCRdb reprocessed the 5' RACE reads via MiXCR and lists one record per CDR3 protein. The data show 700,000 to 1,000,000 distinct CDR3 sequences, with 10% to 15% seen just once and approximately 0.46% held by the top ten. The chain employs TRBV5-1 and TRBJ2-7; 10 bases are a match to TRBD1. The sequence was collected from a male donor with ankylosing spondylitis. Input material: blood, either unsorted or a sorted T cell fraction (not recorded which). CDR3 in DNA: TGCGCCAGCAGCCCGGGACAGGGGAGAAAGTTCGAGCAGTACTTC. This codes for CASSPGQGRKFEQYF.